These 7 T cell receptor beta chains were all obtained from the same sample, sequenced in a study of shared clonotypes between healthy human individuals. TCRdb keeps only in-frame clones here, not all; method: immunoSEQ multiplex PCR. This sample has approximately 1.5 million clones, with 95% to 99% found just once. The specimen was naive CD4+ T cells sorted from blood. As for subset: CD45RA+ positively selected. The receptors originated from a man younger than 45 in good health.

CDR3 DNA sequence: TGTGCCAGCACCGGCAGGGGAGGCGGCTACACCTTC. It encodes CASTGRGGGYTF. The chain joins TRBV27 to TRBJ1-2; TRBD1 might be the D (6 bases). The germline V gene has CDR1 MNHEY and CDR2 SMNVEV (reference sequence). Trimming took 7 bases from V and 8 from J, leaving 14 bases between them. The CDR3 has 12 amino acids.

This sequence joins TRBV5-5 and TRBJ2-1, with 10 positions matching TRBD2. This CDR3 region has 16 residues. V dropped 4 bases and J dropped 1; count of bases not matched to a gene: 5. Germline lookup yields CDR1 SGHKS and CDR2 YYEKEE (reference sequence). The CDR3 here is CASSRLAGASYNEQFF. The CDR3 bases are TGTGCCAGCAGCCGTCTAGCGGGAGCGTCCTACAATGAGCAGTTCTTC. Variable domain in full (rest from reference TRBV5-5 and TRBJ2-1): DAGVTQSPTHLIKTRGQQVTLRCSPISGHKSVSWYQQVLGQGPQFIFQYYEKEERGRGNFPDRFSARQFPNYSSELNVNALLLGDSALYLCASSRLAGASYNEQFFGPGTRLTVL.

The chain employs TRBV7-9 and TRBJ2-4; D not certain. CDR3 length equals 14 residues. Trimming removed 1 base from V and 0 bases from J, with 4 bases in between. The germline V gene encodes CDR1 SEHNR and CDR2 FQNEAQ (reference sequence). The CDR3 sequence: CASSLELAKNIQYF. In nucleotides, the CDR3 is TGTGCCAGCAGCTTAGAGTTAGCCAAAAACATTCAGTACTTC.

This sequence joins TRBV29-1 and TRBJ2-3; D is undetermined. Trimming pared 2 bases from V and 0 bases from J, leaving 6 bases between. This CDR3 is 13 amino acids long. Germline CDR1 reads SQVTM; CDR2 reads ANQGSEA. CDR3 region: CSVEPASTDTQYF. The DNA of the CDR3 is TGCAGCGTTGAACCAGCGAGCACAGATACGCAGTATTTT.

The rearrangement joins TRBV6-4 to TRBJ2-1; D perhaps matches TRBD1 (6 bases). The germline V and J ends were trimmed by 0 bases and 8 bases, with 14 bases remaining between them. CDR3 length: 15 residues. Germline V gene sequence: CDR1 MRHNA, CDR2 SNTAGT. The chain's CDR3 is CASSDSFRGGDEQFF. Here the CDR3 DNA reads TGTGCCAGCAGTGACTCGTTCAGGGGTGGAGATGAGCAGTTCTTC.

This chain links TRBV5-1 with TRBJ2-1, with 8 positions matching TRBD2. The V segment lost 5 bases and the J segment 5 bases; nucleotides outside the gene matches: 12. This CDR3 is built from 16 residues. CDR1 SGHRS and CDR2 YFSETQ come from the germline V gene. This chain's CDR3 is CASSLSGTRPNNEQFF. DNA of the CDR3: TGCGCCAGCAGTTTGTCTGGGACTAGACCAAACAATGAGCAGTTCTTC.

The rearrangement uses TRBV7-3 and TRBJ2-2; unclear D gene. The germline V and J ends were trimmed by 3 bases and 4 bases, with 0 bases remaining between them. Germline-derived CDR1 and CDR2 are SGHTA and FQGTGA. The CDR3 is made up of 11 amino acids. This CDR3 is CASSFTGELFF. DNA of the CDR3: TGTGCCAGCAGCTTCACCGGGGAGCTGTTTTTT.